The rows below give T cell receptor beta chains drawn from one sample of a study of T cells in Graves' hyperthyroidism and ophthalmopathy. TCRdb itself ran the multiplex PCR reads through MiXCR, one entry per CDR3 protein. The repertoire holds approximately 480,000 distinct CDR3 sequences, with 20% as singletons. What was sequenced was blood. The origin of the receptors is a man aged 18 to 29 with Graves' hyperthyroidism. Both conserved end residues are part of each CDR3. The D gene is left open where the match is weak. Part of the rows lack a size; the others show once, few, many or a class for expanded clones.

>TRBJ2-5|.|TRBD2|TRBV9
CASSGDSGGPQETQYF
TGTGCCAGCAGCGGCGATAGCGGGGGGCCACAAGAGACCCAGTACTTC
>TRBJ2-5|many|.|TRBV20-1
CSARPALTQYF
TGCAGTGCTAGGCCCGCGCTGACCCAGTACTTC
>TRBJ2-7|many|.|TRBV6-1
CASRPALGLVYEQYF
TGTGCCAGCCGACCGGCACTTGGGTTGGTCTACGAGCAGTACTTC
>TRBJ2-7|many|TRBD1|TRBV11-2
CASGWGTGSYEQYF
TGTGCCAGCGGCTGGGGGACAGGTTCCTACGAGCAGTACTTC
>TRBJ1-2|few|.|TRBV4-1
CASSQDGAGEYGYTF
TGCGCCAGCAGCCAAGATGGCGCAGGGGAGTATGGCTACACCTTC
>TRBJ1-2|many|TRBD1|TRBV27
CASSLWTGWDYGYTF
TGTGCCAGCAGTTTGTGGACAGGGTGGGACTATGGCTACACCTTC
>TRBJ1-2|many|.|TRBV19
CASSRTDYGYTF
TGTGCCAGTAGTAGGACAGACTATGGCTACACCTTC
>TRBJ1-4|few|.|TRBV28
CASSLSGVLKEKLFF
TGTGCCAGCAGTTTATCAGGGGTCCTTAAGGAAAAACTGTTTTTT
>TRBJ1-2|many|TRBD1|TRBV6-2/TRBV6-3
CATRKTGINYGYTF
TGTGCCACCCGGAAGACAGGGATAAACTATGGCTACACCTTC
>TRBJ2-5|.|.|TRBV18
CASSPTLRIKETQYF
TGTGCCAGCTCACCAACTTTGAGGATAAAGGAGACCCAGTACTTC
>TRBJ1-6|few|.|TRBV12-3/TRBV12-4
CASSFGARSYNSPLHF
TGTGCCAGCAGTTTTGGGGCACGATCCTATAATTCACCCCTCCACTTT
>TRBJ2-7|many|TRBD2|TRBV2
CASSEAASGDDYEQYF
TGTGCCAGCAGTGAAGCGGCTAGCGGGGATGACTACGAGCAGTACTTC